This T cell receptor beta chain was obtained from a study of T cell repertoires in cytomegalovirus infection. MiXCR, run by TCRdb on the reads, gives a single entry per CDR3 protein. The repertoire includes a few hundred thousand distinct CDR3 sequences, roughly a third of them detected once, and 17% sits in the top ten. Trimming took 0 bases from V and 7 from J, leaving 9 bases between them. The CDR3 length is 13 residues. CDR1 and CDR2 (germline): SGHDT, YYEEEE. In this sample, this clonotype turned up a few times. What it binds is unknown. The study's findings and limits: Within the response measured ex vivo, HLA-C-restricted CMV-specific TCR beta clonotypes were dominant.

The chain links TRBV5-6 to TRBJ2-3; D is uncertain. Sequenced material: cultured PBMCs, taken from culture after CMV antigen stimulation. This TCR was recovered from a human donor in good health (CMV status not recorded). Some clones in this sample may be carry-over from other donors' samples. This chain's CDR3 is CASSLGGPNTQYF. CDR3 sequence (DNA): TGTGCCAGCAGCTTGGGAGGACCCAATACGCAGTATTTT.